The rows below give T cell receptor beta chains drawn from one sample of a study of cytomegalovirus exposure and HLA in healthy donors. TCRdb's table, derived via immunoSEQ multiplex PCR, lists solely in-frame clones and lacks some. The data hold 100,000 to 150,000 clones, with roughly 88% observed a single time. Sequencing used PBMCs. The receptors were sampled from a boy aged 10-17 years in good health and CMV-seronegative. Each CDR3 is given with its conserved first and last residue. Fields, in order: V gene, J gene, clone size, D gene, CDR3 protein, CDR3 DNA. A D gene is named only where the DNA matches it firmly. Size values are once, few and many counts, or a class for expanded clones, and some rows have none.

>TRBV6-1|TRBJ2-7|.|.
CASSLYQAPFYEQYF
TGTGCCAGCAGCCTATACCAGGCCCCTTTCTACGAGCAGTACTTC
>TRBV13|TRBJ1-1|.|TRBD1
CASSSTGGAGTEAFF
TGTGCCAGCAGCTCGACAGGGGGCGCCGGCACTGAAGCTTTCTTT
>TRBV18|TRBJ1-4|.|.
CASSRTRQLRNEKLFF
TGTGCCAGCTCACGTACTAGACAACTCAGAAATGAAAAACTGTTTTTT
>TRBV6-5|TRBJ2-7|.|TRBD1
CASSYTGTGGVYEQYF
TGTGCCAGCAGTTATACCGGGACAGGGGGCGTCTACGAGCAGTACTTC
>TRBV2|TRBJ1-2|.|.
CASSTGVVYGYPF
TGTGCCAGCAGTACGGGGGTGGTCTATGGCTACCCCTTC
>TRBV4-3|TRBJ2-7|.|.
CASSQDIAAYEQYF
TGCGCCAGCAGCCAAGATATTGCGGCCTACGAGCAGTACTTC
>TRBV7-9|TRBJ1-4|.|.
CASSGRTEKLFF
TGTGCCAGCAGCGGGAGGACCGAAAAACTGTTTTTT
>TRBV6-5|TRBJ2-7|.|TRBD2
CASRSPTSGPSEQYF
TGTGCCAGCAGAAGCCCTACTAGCGGTCCCTCCGAGCAGTACTTC
>TRBV30|TRBJ2-2|.|TRBD2
CAWSAGRGGVTGELFF
TGTGCCTGGAGTGCGGGCCGGGGAGGGGTTACCGGGGAGCTGTTTTTT
>TRBV19|TRBJ2-1|.|.
CASSISIYNEQFF
TGTGCCAGTAGTATCAGTATCTACAATGAGCAGTTCTTC
>TRBV7-9|TRBJ1-2|.|TRBD1
CSSSLSTRTGRDGYTF
TGTTCCAGCAGCCTCAGTACAAGGACAGGGAGGGATGGCTACACCTTC
>TRBV2|TRBJ1-1|few|TRBD1
CASSELGQGILTEAFF
TGTGCCAGCAGTGAATTGGGACAGGGTATATTGACTGAAGCTTTCTTT
>TRBV19|TRBJ1-1|.|.
CASSLSVNTEAFF
TGTGCCAGTAGTTTGTCAGTCAACACTGAAGCTTTCTTT
>TRBV19|TRBJ2-7|.|TRBD2
CASSPGLASEQYF
TGTGCCAGTAGTCCGGGACTAGCTTCCGAGCAGTACTTC
>TRBV21-1|TRBJ1-1|.|.
CASSTGTPNTEAFF
TGTGCCAGCTCGACAGGGACCCCGAACACTGAAGCTTTCTTT
>TRBV5-4|TRBJ1-1|.|.
CASSLEDTEAFF
TGTGCCAGCAGCTTAGAGGACACTGAAGCTTTCTTT
>TRBV5-4|TRBJ2-1|.|.
CASRLDGPGEQFF
TGTGCCAGCAGACTGGACGGGCCAGGGGAGCAGTTCTTC
>TRBV19|TRBJ2-1|.|TRBD1
CASSRDRGSNEQFF
TGTGCCAGTAGTAGGGACAGGGGATCCAATGAGCAGTTCTTC
>TRBV7-9|TRBJ2-7|.|.
CASSSTRAYEQYF
TGTGCCAGCAGCTCCACTCGGGCCTACGAGCAGTACTTC
>TRBV30|TRBJ1-4|.|.
CAWSAGRGANEKLFF
TGTGCCTGGAGTGCCGGCCGGGGGGCTAATGAAAAACTGTTTTTT
>TRBV5-1|TRBJ2-7|.|TRBD1
CASSLEGAAVSEQYF
TGCGCCAGCAGCTTGGAGGGGGCAGCGGTGAGCGAGCAGTACTTC
>TRBV7-2|TRBJ2-1|.|TRBD2
CASSLASGVNDEQFF
TGTGCCAGCAGCTTAGCTAGCGGGGTAAACGATGAGCAGTTCTTC
>TRBV5-1|TRBJ2-1|.|.
CASSLGLEGYNEQFF
TGCGCCAGCAGCTTGGGCCTAGAAGGCTACAATGAGCAGTTCTTC
>TRBV2|TRBJ2-7|.|.
CASRRQTSSYEQYF
TGTGCCAGCAGACGACAGACCTCCTCCTACGAGCAGTACTTC
>TRBV27|TRBJ1-4|few|.
CATSPGEDEKLFF
TGTGCAACCAGCCCGGGGGAGGATGAAAAACTGTTTTTT
>TRBV7-6|TRBJ2-7|.|.
CASSLSGTGLSYEQYF
TGTGCCAGCAGCTTAAGCGGGACAGGCCTTTCCTACGAGCAGTACTTC
>TRBV7-9|TRBJ2-5|.|TRBD2
CASSDVYGTSGSKETQYF
TGTGCCAGCAGCGATGTATATGGGACTAGCGGTAGTAAAGAGACCCAGTACTTC
>TRBV11-2|TRBJ1-3|.|.
CASSLVDSLSGNTIYF
TGTGCCAGCAGCTTAGTGGACAGTCTCTCTGGAAACACCATATATTTT
>TRBV6-5|TRBJ1-1|.|.
CASSPTQNTEAFF
TGTGCCAGCAGCCCGACACAGAACACTGAAGCTTTCTTT
>TRBV9|TRBJ2-1|.|TRBD2
CASSVDPSGRAMDEQFF
TGTGCCAGCAGCGTAGACCCTAGCGGGAGGGCCATGGATGAGCAGTTCTTC
>TRBV7-2|TRBJ2-1|.|TRBD2
CASSLASSGLAGAYNEQFF
TGTGCCAGCAGCTTAGCGAGTTCTGGACTAGCGGGGGCCTACAATGAGCAGTTCTTC
>TRBV19|TRBJ2-5|once|.
CASSSVIGETQYF
TGTGCCAGTAGTTCGGTCATCGGGGAGACCCAGTACTTC
>TRBV5-6|TRBJ2-1|.|TRBD2
CASSLSLAGEVTYNEQFF
TGTGCCAGCAGCTTGAGCCTAGCGGGAGAGGTCACCTACAATGAGCAGTTCTTC
>TRBV11-1|TRBJ2-3|.|TRBD2
CASSSSGGAADTQYF
TGTGCCAGCAGCTCCAGCGGGGGGGCCGCAGATACGCAGTATTTT
>TRBV4-2|TRBJ2-7|.|TRBD1
CASSQPSGTGVYEQYF
TGTGCCAGCAGCCAGCCCTCCGGGACAGGGGTCTACGAGCAGTACTTC
>TRBV7-9|TRBJ2-5|.|TRBD2
CASSYSRLAVRETQYF
TGTGCCAGCAGCTACTCCAGACTAGCGGTTAGGGAGACCCAGTACTTC
>TRBV9|TRBJ2-7|few|TRBD2
CASSAGGAYEQYF
TGTGCCAGCAGCGCCGGGGGGGCCTACGAGCAGTACTTC
>TRBV7-9|TRBJ2-2|once|TRBD2
CASSWETSGTGELFF
TGTGCCAGCAGCTGGGAGACTAGCGGTACCGGGGAGCTGTTTTTT
>TRBV21-1|TRBJ2-2|.|.
CASRKGQFAAGELFF
TGTGCCAGCAGAAAAGGACAGTTCGCCGCCGGGGAGCTGTTTTTT
>TRBV9|TRBJ1-5|.|.
CASSVRGGQPQHF
TGTGCCAGCAGCGTACGGGGGGGGCAGCCCCAGCATTTT
>TRBV19|TRBJ1-5|.|.
CASSDRYGQPQHF
TGTGCCAGTAGTGACAGGTACGGACAGCCCCAGCATTTT
>TRBV5-1|TRBJ1-6|.|.
CASSFGENSPLHF
TGCGCCAGCAGCTTTGGTGAGAATTCACCCCTCCACTTT
>TRBV25-1|TRBJ2-3|.|.
CASSPRRTSSTDTQYF
TGTGCCAGCAGTCCCCGGCGGACTTCTAGCACAGATACGCAGTATTTT
>TRBV5-1|TRBJ1-1|few|.
CASTSNTEAFF
TGCGCCAGCACCTCGAACACTGAAGCTTTCTTT
>TRBV7-9|TRBJ2-6|once|.
CASSSDYSAVLTF
TGTGCCAGCAGCTCGGACTACTCAGCGGTCCTGACTTTC
>TRBV9|TRBJ2-7|.|.
CASSSGQRSYEQYF
TGTGCCAGCAGCTCAGGACAGCGCTCCTACGAGCAGTACTTC
>TRBV5-1|TRBJ1-2|.|.
CASSLAGGSYYGYTF
TGCGCCAGCAGCTTGGCCGGGGGTTCCTACTATGGCTACACCTTC
>TRBV5-8|TRBJ2-7|.|.
CASSFRSYEQYF
TGTGCCAGCAGCTTTCGCTCCTACGAGCAGTACTTC
>TRBV5-1|TRBJ2-7|.|.
CASSSRYEQYF
TGCGCCAGCAGCTCGCGCTACGAGCAGTACTTC
>TRBV2|TRBJ1-1|.|.
CASSELVLNTEAFF
TGTGCCAGCAGTGAGCTGGTACTTAACACTGAAGCTTTCTTT
>TRBV6-5|TRBJ1-5|.|.
CASGPLGQPQHF
TGTGCCAGCGGCCCGCTCGGGCAGCCCCAGCATTTT
>TRBV30|TRBJ2-7|.|.
CAWSVSPGNEQYF
TGTGCCTGGAGTGTAAGCCCAGGGAACGAGCAGTACTTC
>TRBV5-1|TRBJ2-3|.|TRBD2
CASSNPGLPDTQYF
TGCGCCAGCAGCAATCCGGGACTACCAGATACGCAGTATTTT
>TRBV19|TRBJ1-5|.|.
CASREGHNQPQHF
TGTGCCAGTAGAGAGGGCCACAATCAGCCCCAGCATTTT
>TRBV6-6|TRBJ2-1|.|TRBD1
CASTQGAYNEQFF
TGTGCCAGCACCCAGGGGGCCTACAATGAGCAGTTCTTC
>TRBV4-1|TRBJ2-7|few|.
CASSQVQGPTPYF
TGCGCCAGCAGCCAAGTTCAGGGGCCTACGCCGTACTTC
>TRBV18|TRBJ1-1|.|.
CASSPPGRGGHTEAFF
TGTGCCAGCTCACCACCGGGTCGGGGGGGACACACTGAAGCTTTCTTT